One sample yielded the 27 T cell receptor beta chains listed below, sequenced in a study of response to subunit inactivated influenza vaccine. TCRdb processed the RT-PCR reads anew with MiXCR; each CDR3 protein has one entry. The sample records 300,000 to 350,000 distinct CDR3 sequences, about 20% being singletons. The specimen was PBMCs from blood, collected less than 22 months after vaccination. All receptors derive from a man between 45 and 75 years old who received an inactivated influenza vaccine.

This chain links TRBV6-5 with TRBJ1-5; D may be TRBD1 (6 bases). Germline V CDR1 and CDR2: MNHEY, SVGAGI. The CDR3 is 16 residues long. The V and J ends lost 0 bases and 4 bases respectively, with 13 bases between them. This CDR3 is CASSYSSQGWNQPQHF. The CDR3 DNA reads TGTGCCAGCAGTTACTCCTCCCAGGGGTGGAATCAGCCCCAGCATTTT.

The CDR3 nucleotides are TGTGCCAGCAGCCCGGGACCGAATAATGAAAAACTGTTTTTT. This codes for CASSPGPNNEKLFF. The gene calls are TRBV5-4 and TRBJ1-4; a possible D gene is TRBD1 (5 bases). The CDR3 has 14 amino acids. From germline, CDR1 is SGHNT and CDR2 YYREEE (reference sequence). Trimming cost V 4 bases and J 4 bases, with 11 bases left between them.

This clonotype was observed a handful of times. V is TRBV29-1 and J is TRBJ2-5; 7 bases align to TRBD2. Germline V lookup: CDR1 SQVTM, CDR2 ANQGSEA. The trim removed 6 bases at V and 1 base at J, leaving 2 bases unmatched. The CDR3 covers 12 residues. The CDR3, as DNA: TGCAGCGTGTGGGAGGGCCAAGAGACCCAGTACTTC. It specifies CSVWEGQETQYF.

CDR3 amino acids: CASSPTLGRGDTQYF. In nucleotides, the CDR3 is TGTGCCAGCAGCCCCACACTAGGAAGGGGAGATACGCAGTATTTT. This sequence joins TRBV12-3 or TRBV12-4 and TRBJ2-3; either TRBD1 or TRBD2 may supply D (5 bases each). Trimming pared 6 bases from V and 5 bases from J, leaving 18 bases between. The CDR3 totals 15 residues.

The V gene is TRBV3-1, the J gene TRBJ2-1; D ambiguous. Germline CDR1 is LGHDT and CDR2 is YNNKEL (reference sequence). Trimming stripped 7 bases from V and 1 base from J, with 14 bases between. This CDR3 comprises 15 residues. CDR3 residues: CASTGAASSYNEQFF. DNA for the CDR3: TGTGCCAGCACAGGAGCAGCCTCATCCTACAATGAGCAGTTCTTC.

This clonotype was found a few times. This chain links TRBV20-1 with TRBJ1-1, with D maybe TRBD1 (5 bases). Germline-derived CDR1 and CDR2 are DFQATT and SNEGSKA (reference sequence). V lost 5 bases, J lost 1 base, and 17 bases lay in between. This CDR3 comprises 15 residues. The CDR3 bases are TGCAGTGCTCGCGGTCCGGAGACAGCGAACACTGAAGCTTTCTTT. This sequence encodes CSARGPETANTEAFF.

The chain's CDR3 is CASSLKLVWETGANVLTF. The CDR3 nucleotides read TGCGCCAGCAGCTTGAAGTTGGTGTGGGAGACTGGGGCCAACGTCCTGACTTTC. The chain has TRBV5-1 and TRBJ2-6; a possible D gene is TRBD2 (5 bases). CDR3 length: 18 amino acids. Trimming removed 1 base at V and 2 bases at J, with 16 bases between. CDR1 and CDR2 from the germline V gene are SGHRS and YFSETQ.

The J gene is TRBJ2-1, the V gene TRBV9; D remains unclear. The V end lost 3 bases, the J end lost 2 bases, and 12 bases lay between the germline ends. CDR1 is SGDLS and CDR2 is YYNGEE in the germline V gene. The CDR3 runs to 15 residues. DNA for the CDR3: TGTGCCAGCAGCGCACCACCACAACCCTACAATGAGCAGTTCTTC. Its translation: CASSAPPQPYNEQFF.

This clonotype appeared once. At one end the junction does not follow the germline gene, possibly because of a read error. The V and J genes are TRBV11-3 and TRBJ2-3; the D is unclear. CDR3 size: 16 residues. Per the germline V gene, CDR1 is SGHNT and CDR2 is YENEEA. The DNA for the CDR3 is TGCGCCAGCAGCTTCTTCATCCGGGCTAGCACAGATACGCAGTATTTT. Protein: CASSFFIRASTDTQYF.

V gene TRBV4-1 combines with J gene TRBJ2-5; D perhaps matches TRBD2 (8 bases). The CDR3 consists of 16 residues. Trimming shortened V by 3 bases and J by 5 bases, and 19 bases separated the two germline ends. Germline V gene lookup returns CDR1 MGHRA and CDR2 YSYEKL. CDR3 bases: TGCGCCAGCAGCCATCATGTCGGGAGGGGGCCGGAGACCCAGTACTTC. Protein sequence: CASSHHVGRGPETQYF.

The chain is built from TRBV10-3 and TRBJ2-7, with TRBD1 identical over 10 bases. The CDR3 spans 16 residues. V shed 6 bases, J shed 0 bases, and the junction held 8 bases outside the gene matches. In germline, CDR1 is ENHRY, CDR2 SYGVKD. The DNA of the CDR3 is TGTGCCATCAGAGGACCGGGACAGGGGAGCTCCTACGAGCAGTACTTC. Residues: CAIRGPGQGSSYEQYF.

The V and J genes are TRBV28 and TRBJ2-1; D gene ambiguous. The germline V and J ends were trimmed by 3 bases and 9 bases, with 9 bases remaining between them. The CDR3 totals 12 residues. Germline CDR1 and CDR2: MDHEN and SYDVKM. CDR3 nucleotide sequence: TGTGCCAGCAGTTTTGTTCGGGTTGAGCAGTTCTTC. Amino acid sequence: CASSFVRVEQFF.

This clonotype was recorded a few times. The chain couples TRBV19 to TRBJ1-5; 12 nucleotides match TRBD1. The CDR3 covers 18 residues. V gave up 6 bases and J gave up 2 bases; unmatched junction bases: 11. Germline V gene data show CDR1 as LNHDA and CDR2 as SQIVND (reference sequence). CDR3 nucleotide sequence: TGTGCCAGTAGAAATTCCGGGACAGGGGGCCTTGGCAATCAGCCCCAGCATTTT. It is translated as CASRNSGTGGLGNQPQHF.

The chain employs TRBV29-1 and TRBJ2-1, with 9 nucleotides matching TRBD2. Trimming removed 6 bases from V and 8 bases from J; junction bases left unmatched: 20. Germline V gene data show CDR1 as SQVTM and CDR2 as ANQGSEA. There are 17 residues in the CDR3. CDR3 DNA: TGCAGCGTCCCCGATAGGGTCTGGGGGCGGGGGGGCGATGAGCAGTTCTTC. Translated, it gives CSVPDRVWGRGGDEQFF.

This clonotype was seen a few times. The chain joins TRBV29-1 to TRBJ2-7; 16 bases align to TRBD2. The germline V gene encodes CDR1 SQVTM and CDR2 ANQGSEA. This CDR3 spans 15 amino acids. V lost 7 bases and J lost 1; bases outside the gene matches: 4. CDR3 sequence: CSAAGLAGGSYEQYF. CDR3 nucleotide sequence: TGCAGCGCCGCGGGACTAGCGGGAGGGTCCTACGAGCAGTACTTC.

This clonotype was observed at least ten times. V gene TRBV30 combines with J gene TRBJ2-6; D may be TRBD1 (5 bases). With 5 bases removed from V and 0 bases from J, the gap between germline ends came to 8 bases. The CDR3 spans 14 residues. CDR1 and CDR2 from the germline V gene are GTSNPN and SVGIG (reference sequence). The CDR3 DNA reads as TGTGCCTGGGCAGGGTTCTCTGGGGCCAACGTCCTGACTTTC. Amino acids: CAWAGFSGANVLTF.

The rearrangement joins TRBV4-1 to TRBJ2-1, with D uncertain. The germline V gene has CDR1 MGHRA and CDR2 YSYEKL. The ends were cut back, 0 bases at V and 8 bases at J, with 11 bases in the middle. The length of the CDR3 is 14 residues. As DNA, the CDR3 is TGCGCCAGCAGCCAAGATGTCGGCTCGGATGAGCAGTTCTTC. Translation gives CASSQDVGSDEQFF.

The chain is built from TRBV10-3 and TRBJ2-7; TRBD2 agrees at 14 bases. The CDR3 sequence is 14 residues long. The germline V gene encodes CDR1 ENHRY and CDR2 SYGVKD. V trimming: 7 bases; J trimming: 5 bases; junction bases outside the gene matches: 4. Here the CDR3 reads CAITGGLAGDEQYF. The CDR3 coding sequence is TGTGCCATCACCGGGGGACTAGCGGGGGACGAGCAGTACTTC.

This clonotype appeared a few times. The chain links TRBV12-3 or TRBV12-4 to TRBJ2-7; maybe TRBD2 (6 bases). V was clipped by 3 bases and J by 5 bases, with 17 bases between them. This CDR3 comprises 15 residues. CDR3 DNA: TGTGCCAGCAGTTTGGAGGGACTGATCCGGGACGAGCAGTACTTC. Translation: CASSLEGLIRDEQYF.

This clonotype has a handful of counts. The DNA for the CDR3 is TGTGCCAGCAATTCGTACAGGAACACCATATATTTT. Translated: CASNSYRNTIYF. V usage is TRBV12-3 or TRBV12-4 and J usage is TRBJ1-3; D perhaps matches TRBD1 (5 bases). The CDR3 is made up of 12 amino acids. Between the trimmed V and J ends, which lost 7 bases and 7 bases, there was a span of 11 bases.

This clonotype was picked up a small number of times. The CDR3 here is CASSPGTGATTNYGYTF. In DNA, the CDR3 is TGTGCCAGCTCACCCGGGACAGGGGCAACTACTAACTATGGCTACACCTTC. The rearrangement uses TRBV18 and TRBJ1-2; 10 bases agree with TRBD1. V shed 3 bases and J 0 bases; nucleotides not matched to a gene: 7. Germline V gives CDR1 KGHSH, CDR2 LQKENI. The CDR3 contains 17 residues.

The chain couples TRBV7-6 to TRBJ2-1; D perhaps matches TRBD1 (5 bases). The CDR3 contains 14 residues. The germline gives CDR1 SGHVS, CDR2 FNYEAQ. The V gene lost 3 bases and the J gene lost 6 bases, with 12 bases spanning the gap. CDR3 region: CASSLETQGNEQFF. For the CDR3, the DNA is TGTGCCAGCAGCTTGGAGACGCAGGGCAATGAGCAGTTCTTC.

This clonotype appeared many times. The chain links TRBV20-1 to TRBJ1-5; a weak D match, TRBD1 (5 bases). Trimming left V 0 bases short and J 3 bases short, with 18 bases between. CDR1 DFQATT and CDR2 SNEGSKA come from the germline V gene (reference sequence). The CDR3 contains 17 residues. CDR3 in amino acids: CSARDFSKRGYNQPQHF. In nucleotides, the CDR3 is TGCAGTGCTAGAGATTTCTCGAAGCGGGGGTACAATCAGCCCCAGCATTTT.

This clonotype occurred a few times. This rearrangement joins TRBV7-9 to TRBJ1-5, with no clear D. Trimming shortened V by 6 bases and J by 7 bases, and 10 bases separated the two germline ends. CDR3 length: 12 residues. Germline V gene data show CDR1 as SEHNR and CDR2 as FQNEAQ (reference sequence). The CDR3 DNA is TGTGCCAGCAGGTGCCAGTTCCAGCCCCAGCATTTT. Encoded protein: CASRCQFQPQHF.

The sample holds a few counts of this clonotype. The V and J genes are TRBV7-8 and TRBJ1-2; D gene ambiguous. The CDR3 has 14 residues. The germline gives CDR1 SGHVS, CDR2 FQNEAQ. V was trimmed by 5 bases and J by 4 bases, leaving 14 bases between them. The CDR3 sequence is CASSLVRGLYGYTF. CDR3 bases: TGTGCCAGCAGCCTCGTACGAGGGCTCTATGGCTACACCTTC.

The J gene is TRBJ2-4, the V gene TRBV18; D ambiguous. The CDR3 is 13 amino acids. The germline V gene encodes CDR1 KGHSH and CDR2 LQKENI. V gave up 2 bases and J gave up 8 bases, with 10 bases separating them. The CDR3 here is CASSPGDKHIQYF. The DNA of the CDR3 is TGTGCCAGCTCACCAGGGGATAAGCACATTCAGTACTTC.

V is TRBV4-3 and J is TRBJ2-3, with 7 bases matching TRBD2. The length of the CDR3 is 17 residues. Germline V CDR1 and CDR2: LGHNA, YSLEER. V shed 2 bases and J 0 bases; nucleotides not matched to a gene: 8. For the CDR3, the DNA is TGCGCCAGCAGCCAACGTGGCGGGGGACCAAGCACAGATACGCAGTATTTT. This gives the protein CASSQRGGGPSTDTQYF.